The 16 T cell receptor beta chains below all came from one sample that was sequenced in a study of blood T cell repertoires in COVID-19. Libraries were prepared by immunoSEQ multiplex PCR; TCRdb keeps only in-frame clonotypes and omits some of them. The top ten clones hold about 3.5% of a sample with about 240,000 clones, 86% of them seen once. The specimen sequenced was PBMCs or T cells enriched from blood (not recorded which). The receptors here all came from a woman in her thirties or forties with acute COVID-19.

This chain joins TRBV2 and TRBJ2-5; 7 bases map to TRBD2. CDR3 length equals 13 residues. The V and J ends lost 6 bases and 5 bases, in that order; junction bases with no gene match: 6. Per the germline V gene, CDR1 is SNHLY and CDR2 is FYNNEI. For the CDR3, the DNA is TGTGCCAGCAGGTGGGAGGGGAGGGAGACCCAGTACTTC. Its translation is CASRWEGRETQYF.

The CDR3 sequence is CASSPQREGYEQFF. As DNA, the CDR3 is TGTGCCAGCAGCCCTCAGCGGGAGGGGTATGAGCAGTTCTTC. This chain joins TRBV4-2 and TRBJ2-1; TRBD2 matches 10 bases. The V gene's germline CDR1 is LGHNA and CDR2 YNFKEQ. V lost 4 bases to trimming and J lost 8 bases; unmatched junction nucleotides: 5. The CDR3 is 14 amino acids.

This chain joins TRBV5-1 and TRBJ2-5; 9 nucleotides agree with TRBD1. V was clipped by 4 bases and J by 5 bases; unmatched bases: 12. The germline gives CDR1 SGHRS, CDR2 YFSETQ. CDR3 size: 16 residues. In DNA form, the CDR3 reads TGCGCCAGCAGCGGTCGGACAGGGGTGACCGGTGAGACCCAGTACTTC. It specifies CASSGRTGVTGETQYF. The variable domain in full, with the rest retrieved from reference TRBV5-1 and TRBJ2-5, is KAGVTQTPRYLIKTRGQQVTLSCSPISGHRSVSWYQQTPGQGLQFLFEYFSETQRNKGNFPGRFSGRQFSNSRSEMNVSTLELGDSALYLCASSGRTGVTGETQYFGPGTRLLVL.

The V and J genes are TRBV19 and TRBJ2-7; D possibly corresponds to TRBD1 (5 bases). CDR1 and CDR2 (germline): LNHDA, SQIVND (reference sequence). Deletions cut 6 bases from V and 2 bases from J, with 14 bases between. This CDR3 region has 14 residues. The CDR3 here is CASSPRVSAYEQYF. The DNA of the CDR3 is TGTGCCAGTAGCCCCAGGGTGTCAGCCTACGAGCAGTACTTC.

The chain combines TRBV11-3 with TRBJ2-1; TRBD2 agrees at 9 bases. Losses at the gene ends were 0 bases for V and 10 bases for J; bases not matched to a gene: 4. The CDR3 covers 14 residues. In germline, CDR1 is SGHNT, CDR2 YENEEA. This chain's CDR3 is CASSLEGLAGEQFF. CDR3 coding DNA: TGTGCCAGCAGCTTAGAGGGACTAGCCGGCGAGCAGTTCTTC. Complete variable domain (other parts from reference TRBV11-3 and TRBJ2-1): EAGVVQSPRYKIIEKKQPVAFWCNPISGHNTLYWYLQNLGQGPELLIRYENEEAVDDSQLPKDRFSAERLKGVDSTLKIQPAELGDSAVYLCASSLEGLAGEQFFGPGTRLTVL.

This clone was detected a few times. The CDR3 loop reads CASSPDRGLGSPLHF. The CDR3 DNA reads TGCGCCAGCAGCCCCGACAGGGGATTGGGCTCACCCCTCCACTTT. The rearrangement joins TRBV5-1 to TRBJ1-6; the match to TRBD1 covers 8 bases. With V trimmed by 4 bases and J by 10 bases, 10 bases remained unmatched. The CDR3 runs to 15 residues. Germline values: CDR1 SGHRS, CDR2 YFSETQ.

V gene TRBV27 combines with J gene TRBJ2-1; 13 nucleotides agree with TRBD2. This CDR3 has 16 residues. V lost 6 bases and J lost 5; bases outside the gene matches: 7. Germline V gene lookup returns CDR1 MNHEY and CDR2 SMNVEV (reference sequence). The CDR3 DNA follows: TGTGCCAGCAGGCGACTAGCGGGAGGCATACACAATGAGCAGTTCTTC. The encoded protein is CASRRLAGGIHNEQFF.

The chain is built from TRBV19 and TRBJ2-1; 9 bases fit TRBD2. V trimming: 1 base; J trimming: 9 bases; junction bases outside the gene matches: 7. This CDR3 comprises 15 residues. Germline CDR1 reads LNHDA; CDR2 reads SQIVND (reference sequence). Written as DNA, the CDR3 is TGTGCCAGTAGTATAGGGGACGGACTAGCGAGTGAGCAGTTCTTC. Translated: CASSIGDGLASEQFF.

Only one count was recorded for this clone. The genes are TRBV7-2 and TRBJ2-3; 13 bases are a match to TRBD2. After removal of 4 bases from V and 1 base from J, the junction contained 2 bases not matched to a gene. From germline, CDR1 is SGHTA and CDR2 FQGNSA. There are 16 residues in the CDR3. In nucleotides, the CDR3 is TGTGCCAGCAGCTCCGGACTAGCGGGAGGCACAGATACGCAGTATTTT. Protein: CASSSGLAGGTDTQYF.

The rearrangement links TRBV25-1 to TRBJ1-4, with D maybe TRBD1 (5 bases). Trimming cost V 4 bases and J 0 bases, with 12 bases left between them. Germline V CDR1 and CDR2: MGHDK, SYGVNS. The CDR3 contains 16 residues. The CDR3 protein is CASSAPDSPTNEKLFF. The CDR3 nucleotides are TGTGCCAGCAGTGCCCCCGACAGTCCAACTAATGAAAAACTGTTTTTT.

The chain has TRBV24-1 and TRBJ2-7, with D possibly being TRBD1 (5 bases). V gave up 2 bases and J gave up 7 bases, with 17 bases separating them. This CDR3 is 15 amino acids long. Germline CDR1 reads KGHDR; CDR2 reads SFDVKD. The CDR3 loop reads CATSDSFRDLGEQYF. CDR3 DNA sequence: TGTGCCACCAGTGATTCGTTCAGGGATCTTGGTGAGCAGTACTTC.

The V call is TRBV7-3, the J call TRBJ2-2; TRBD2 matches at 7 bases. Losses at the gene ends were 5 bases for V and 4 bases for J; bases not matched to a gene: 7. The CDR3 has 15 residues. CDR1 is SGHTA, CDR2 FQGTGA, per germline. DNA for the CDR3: TGTGCCAGCAGCATGGGAGGGCCGGGCACCGGGGAGCTGTTTTTT. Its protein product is CASSMGGPGTGELFF.

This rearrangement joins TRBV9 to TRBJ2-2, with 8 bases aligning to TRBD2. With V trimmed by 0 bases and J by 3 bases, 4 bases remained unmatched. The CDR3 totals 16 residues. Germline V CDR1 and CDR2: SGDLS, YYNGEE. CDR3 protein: CASSVDAGGYTGELFF. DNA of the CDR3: TGTGCCAGCAGCGTAGATGCGGGAGGATACACCGGGGAGCTGTTTTTT.

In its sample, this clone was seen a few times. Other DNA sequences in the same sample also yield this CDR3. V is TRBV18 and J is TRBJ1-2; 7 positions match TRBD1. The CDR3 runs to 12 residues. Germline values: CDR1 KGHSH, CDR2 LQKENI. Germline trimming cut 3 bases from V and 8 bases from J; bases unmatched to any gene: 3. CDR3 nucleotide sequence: TGTGCCAGCTCACCCCAGACAGGGGGCTACACCTTC. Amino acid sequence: CASSPQTGGYTF. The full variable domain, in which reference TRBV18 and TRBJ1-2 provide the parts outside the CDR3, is NAGVMQNPRHLVRRRGQEARLRCSPMKGHSHVYWYRQLPEEGLKFMVYLQKENIIDESGMPKERFSAEFPKEGPSILRIQQVVRGDSAAYFCASSPQTGGYTFGSGTRLTVV.

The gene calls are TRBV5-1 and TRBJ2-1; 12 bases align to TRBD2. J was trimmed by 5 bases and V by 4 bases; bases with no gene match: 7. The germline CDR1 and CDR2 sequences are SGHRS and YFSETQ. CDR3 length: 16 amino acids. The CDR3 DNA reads TGCGCCAGCAGCATACTAGCGGGAGGTTCCCACAATGAGCAGTTCTTC. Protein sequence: CASSILAGGSHNEQFF. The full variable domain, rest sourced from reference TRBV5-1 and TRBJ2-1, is KAGVTQTPRYLIKTRGQQVTLSCSPISGHRSVSWYQQTPGQGLQFLFEYFSETQRNKGNFPGRFSGRQFSNSRSEMNVSTLELGDSALYLCASSILAGGSHNEQFFGPGTRLTVL.

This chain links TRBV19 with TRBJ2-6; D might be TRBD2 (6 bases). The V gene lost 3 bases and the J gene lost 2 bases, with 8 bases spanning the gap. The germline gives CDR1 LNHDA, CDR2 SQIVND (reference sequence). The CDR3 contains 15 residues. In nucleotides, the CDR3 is TGTGCCAGTAGTATTTCGGGGGCTGGGGCCAACGTCCTGACTTTC. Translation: CASSISGAGANVLTF.